This T cell receptor beta chain was recorded in a study of T-cell reconstitution after alpha-beta-depleted transplantation in children. Study-wide points: T-cell numbers and diversity one year post-transplant derived largely from freshly generated T cells. Surviving recipient T cells and thymic progenitors accounted for the high day-60 TCRbeta diversity observed in some patients. By about two months after transplant, alpha-beta T cells reportedly arose from several hundred graft clones that had expanded.

Unique molecular identifiers were incorporated during preparation of the TCRbeta library. TCRdb re-analysed the PCR reads in MiXCR, keeping a single row per CDR3 protein. The table has approximately 1,000,000 distinct CDR3 sequences, about 30% seen once. This clonotype was counted only a few times. Its antigen is as yet unknown. Trimming cost V 3 bases and J 0 bases, with 12 bases left between them. The germline V gene encodes CDR1 MDHEN and CDR2 SYDVKM. The CDR3 has 16 amino acids. The V and J genes are TRBV28 and TRBJ2-4; D not certain. Sequenced material: PBMCs, mostly from graft donor cells, taken 360 days after TCRalphabeta/CD19-depleted stem cell transplant. This TCR was recovered from a boy younger than two who had a stem cell transplant for SCID, so the T cells may come from the graft donor. The CDR3 nucleotides are TGTGCCAGCAGTTTTTATGCCACACTAGCCAAAAACATTCAGTACTTC. Amino acids: CASSFYATLAKNIQYF.